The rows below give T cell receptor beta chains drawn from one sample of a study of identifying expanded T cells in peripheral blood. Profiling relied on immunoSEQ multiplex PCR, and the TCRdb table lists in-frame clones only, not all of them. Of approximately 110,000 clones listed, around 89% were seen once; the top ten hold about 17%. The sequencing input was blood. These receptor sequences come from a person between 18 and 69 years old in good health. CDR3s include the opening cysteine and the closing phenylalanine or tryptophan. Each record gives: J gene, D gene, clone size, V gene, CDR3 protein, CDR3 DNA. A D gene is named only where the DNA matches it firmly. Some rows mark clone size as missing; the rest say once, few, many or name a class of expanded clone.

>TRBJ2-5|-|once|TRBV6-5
CAIRRQAQETQYF
TGTGCCATCAGGCGGCAGGCCCAAGAGACCCAGTACTTC
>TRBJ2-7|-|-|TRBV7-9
CASRGSRTYEQYF
TGTGCCAGCAGAGGGAGCCGAACCTACGAGCAGTACTTC
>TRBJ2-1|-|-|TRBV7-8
CASSLVAVSSYNEQFF
TGTGCCAGCAGCTTAGTTGCGGTGAGCTCCTACAATGAGCAGTTCTTC
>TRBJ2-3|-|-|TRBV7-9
CASSPTVGSDTQYF
TGTGCCAGCAGCCCAACCGTCGGATCTGATACGCAGTATTTT
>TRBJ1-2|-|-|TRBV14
CASSHQQGSGYTF
TGTGCCAGCAGCCACCAACAGGGAAGCGGCTACACCTTC
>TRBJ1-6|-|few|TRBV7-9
CASSLDRELNSPLHF
TGTGCCAGCAGCTTAGACCGGGAACTTAATTCACCCCTCCACTTT
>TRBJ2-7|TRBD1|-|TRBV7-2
CASTPGGQGYEQYF
TGTGCCAGCACCCCCGGGGGACAGGGCTACGAGCAGTACTTC
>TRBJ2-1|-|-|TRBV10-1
CASSVGAEAYNEQFF
TGCGCCAGCAGTGTCGGAGCAGAAGCCTACAATGAGCAGTTCTTC
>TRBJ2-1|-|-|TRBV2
CASSGTLGWEQFF
TGTGCCAGCAGTGGGACCCTCGGATGGGAGCAGTTCTTC
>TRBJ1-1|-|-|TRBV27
CASSKGMGTEAFF
TGTGCCAGCAGTAAGGGGATGGGAACTGAAGCTTTCTTT
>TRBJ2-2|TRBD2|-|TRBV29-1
CSAPSGGEGGELFF
TGCAGCGCTCCTAGCGGGGGAGAAGGCGGGGAGCTGTTTTTT
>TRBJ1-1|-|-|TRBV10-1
CASSATSNTEAFF
TGCGCCAGCAGTGCCACCTCGAACACTGAAGCTTTCTTT
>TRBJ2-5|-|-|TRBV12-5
CASGLGQAAVETQYF
TGTGCTAGTGGTTTGGGGCAGGCTGCGGTGGAGACCCAGTACTTC
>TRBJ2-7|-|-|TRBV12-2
CASRTRTWTYEQYF
TGTGCAAGTCGAACACGGACCTGGACCTACGAGCAGTACTTC
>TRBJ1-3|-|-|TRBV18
CASSPQGTAGNTIYF
TGTGCCAGCTCACCACAGGGTACAGCGGGAAACACCATATATTTT
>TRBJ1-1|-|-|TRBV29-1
CSVVTQLTPNTEAFF
TGCAGCGTTGTGACTCAATTGACCCCCAACACTGAAGCTTTCTTT
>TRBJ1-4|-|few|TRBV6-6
CASSYPGHQLKKLFF
TGTGCCAGCAGTTACCCTGGACACCAGCTGAAAAAACTGTTTTTT
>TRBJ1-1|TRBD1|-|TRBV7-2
CASSPQGGTMNTEAFF
TGTGCCAGCAGCCCCCAGGGGGGGACGATGAACACTGAAGCTTTCTTT